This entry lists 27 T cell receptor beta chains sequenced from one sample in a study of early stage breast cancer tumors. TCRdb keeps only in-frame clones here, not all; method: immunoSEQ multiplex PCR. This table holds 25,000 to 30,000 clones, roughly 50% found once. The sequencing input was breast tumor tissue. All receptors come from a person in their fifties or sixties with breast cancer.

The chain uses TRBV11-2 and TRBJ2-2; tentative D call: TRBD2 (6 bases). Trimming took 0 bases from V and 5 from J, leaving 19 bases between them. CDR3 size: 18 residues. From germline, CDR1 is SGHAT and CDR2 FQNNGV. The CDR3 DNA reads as TGTGCCAGCAGCTTAGATCCGGGCGGGGCGCCCTCTACCGGGGAGCTGTTTTTT. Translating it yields CASSLDPGGAPSTGELFF.

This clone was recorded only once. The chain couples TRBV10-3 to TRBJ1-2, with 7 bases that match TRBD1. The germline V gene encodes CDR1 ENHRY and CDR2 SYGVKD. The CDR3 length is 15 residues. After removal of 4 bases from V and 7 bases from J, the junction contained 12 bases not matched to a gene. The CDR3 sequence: CAISARQGVAIGYTF. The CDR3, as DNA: TGTGCCATCAGTGCCCGACAGGGCGTCGCTATTGGCTACACCTTC.

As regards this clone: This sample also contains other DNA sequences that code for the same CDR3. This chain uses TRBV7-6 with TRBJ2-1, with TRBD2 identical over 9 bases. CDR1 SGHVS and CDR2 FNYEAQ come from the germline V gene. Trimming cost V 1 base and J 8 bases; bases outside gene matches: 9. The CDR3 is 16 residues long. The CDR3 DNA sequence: TGTGCCAGCAGCTTAGGTGGCGGGAGGGCCCTCGATGAGCAGTTCTTC. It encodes CASSLGGGRALDEQFF.

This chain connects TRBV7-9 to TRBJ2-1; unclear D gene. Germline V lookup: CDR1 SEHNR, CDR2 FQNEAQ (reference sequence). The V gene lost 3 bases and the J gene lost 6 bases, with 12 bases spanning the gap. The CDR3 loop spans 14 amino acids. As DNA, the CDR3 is TGTGCCAGCAGCTTCAGTTCTCCCTCCAATGAGCAGTTCTTC. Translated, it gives CASSFSSPSNEQFF.

The DNA for the CDR3 is TGTGCCAGCAGTTACCGACAGGGAGATGAAAAACTGTTTTTT. Its translation is CASSYRQGDEKLFF. The V call is TRBV6-6, the J call TRBJ1-4; TRBD1 matches 7 bases. This CDR3 region has 14 residues. CDR1 and CDR2 from the germline V gene are MNHNY and SVGAGI (reference sequence). After removal of 2 bases from V and 6 bases from J, the junction contained 3 bases not matched to a gene.

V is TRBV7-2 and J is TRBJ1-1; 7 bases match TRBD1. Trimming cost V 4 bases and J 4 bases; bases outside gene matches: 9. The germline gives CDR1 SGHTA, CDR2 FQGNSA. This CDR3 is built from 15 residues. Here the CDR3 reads CASSSTYRGSTEAFF. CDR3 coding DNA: TGTGCCAGCAGCTCTACGTACAGGGGAAGCACTGAAGCTTTCTTT.

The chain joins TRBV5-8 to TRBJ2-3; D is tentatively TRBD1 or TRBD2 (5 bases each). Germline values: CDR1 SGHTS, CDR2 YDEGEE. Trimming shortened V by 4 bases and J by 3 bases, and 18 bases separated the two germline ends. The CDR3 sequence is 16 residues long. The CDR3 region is CASSLGVERGTDTQYF. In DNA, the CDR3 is TGTGCCAGCAGCCTGGGGGTGGAGAGGGGAACAGATACGCAGTATTTT.

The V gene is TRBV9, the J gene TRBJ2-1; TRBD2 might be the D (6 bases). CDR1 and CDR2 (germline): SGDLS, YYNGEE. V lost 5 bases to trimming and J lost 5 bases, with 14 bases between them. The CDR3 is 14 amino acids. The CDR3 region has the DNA TGTGCCAGCAGGGTCTCGGGGGTTCACAATGAGCAGTTCTTC. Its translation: CASRVSGVHNEQFF.

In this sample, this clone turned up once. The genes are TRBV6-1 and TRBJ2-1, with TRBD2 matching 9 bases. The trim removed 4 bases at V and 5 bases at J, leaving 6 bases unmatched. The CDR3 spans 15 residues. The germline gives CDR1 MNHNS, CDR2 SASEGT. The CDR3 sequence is CASSGGTSRNNEQFF. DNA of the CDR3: TGTGCCAGCAGTGGCGGGACTAGCAGAAACAATGAGCAGTTCTTC.

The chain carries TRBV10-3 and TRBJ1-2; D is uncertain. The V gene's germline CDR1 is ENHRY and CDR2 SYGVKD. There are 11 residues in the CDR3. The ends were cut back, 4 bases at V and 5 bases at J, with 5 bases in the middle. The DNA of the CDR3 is TGTGCCATCAGTGCCGATTATGGCTACACCTTC. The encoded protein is CAISADYGYTF.

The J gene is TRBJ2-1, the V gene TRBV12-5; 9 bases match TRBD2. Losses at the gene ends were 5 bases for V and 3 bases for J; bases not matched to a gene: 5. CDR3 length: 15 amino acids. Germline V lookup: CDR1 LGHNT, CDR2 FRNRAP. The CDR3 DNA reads TGTGCTAGTGGTCGGGGACTAGCCTTCTACAATGAGCAGTTCTTC. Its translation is CASGRGLAFYNEQFF. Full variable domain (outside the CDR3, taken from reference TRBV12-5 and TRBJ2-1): DARVTQTPRHKVTEMGQEVTMRCQPILGHNTVFWYRQTMMQGLELLAYFRNRAPLDDSGMPKDRFSAEMPDATLATLKIQPSEPRDSAVYFCASGRGLAFYNEQFFGPGTRLTVL.

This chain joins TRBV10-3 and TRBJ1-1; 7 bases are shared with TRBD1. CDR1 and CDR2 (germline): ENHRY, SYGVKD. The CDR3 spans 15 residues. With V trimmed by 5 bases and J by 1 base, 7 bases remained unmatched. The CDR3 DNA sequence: TGTGCCATCAGTTCGACCGGGACAGCGAACACTGAAGCTTTCTTT. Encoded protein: CAISSTGTANTEAFF.

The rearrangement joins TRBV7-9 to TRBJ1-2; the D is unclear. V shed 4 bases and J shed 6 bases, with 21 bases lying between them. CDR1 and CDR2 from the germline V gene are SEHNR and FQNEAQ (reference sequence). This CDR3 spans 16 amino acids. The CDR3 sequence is CASSSLPGKKMDGYTF. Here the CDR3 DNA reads TGTGCCAGCAGCTCTCTGCCCGGGAAAAAGATGGATGGCTACACCTTC.

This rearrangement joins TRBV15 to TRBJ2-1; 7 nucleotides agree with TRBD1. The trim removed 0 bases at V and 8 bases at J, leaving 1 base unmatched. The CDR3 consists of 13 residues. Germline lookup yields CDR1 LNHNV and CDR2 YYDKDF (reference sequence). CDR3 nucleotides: TGTGCCACCAGCAGAGATCAGGGGGATGAGCAGTTCTTC. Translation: CATSRDQGDEQFF.

The CDR3 DNA reads TGTGCCAGCAGCTTGGTGTCAGGGGGCGGCTACACCTTC. It is translated as CASSLVSGGGYTF. The rearrangement uses TRBV5-4 and TRBJ1-2; 8 bases map to TRBD1. Germline V gives CDR1 SGHNT, CDR2 YYREEE (reference sequence). V was pared by 0 bases and J by 8 bases, with 3 bases of the junction left unmatched. This CDR3 comprises 13 residues.

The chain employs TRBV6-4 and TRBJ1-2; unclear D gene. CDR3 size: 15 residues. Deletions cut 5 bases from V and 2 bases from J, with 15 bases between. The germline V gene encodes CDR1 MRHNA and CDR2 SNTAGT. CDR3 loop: CASSPRDNVNYGYTF. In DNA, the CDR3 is TGTGCCAGCAGTCCCCGGGATAACGTCAACTATGGCTACACCTTC.

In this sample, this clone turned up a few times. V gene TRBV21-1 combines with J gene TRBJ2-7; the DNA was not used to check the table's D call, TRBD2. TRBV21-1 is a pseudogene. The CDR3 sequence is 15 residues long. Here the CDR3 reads CASSKVDRLANEQYF. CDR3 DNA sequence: TGTGCCAGCAGCAAAGTGGATAGACTAGCGAACGAGCAGTACTTC.

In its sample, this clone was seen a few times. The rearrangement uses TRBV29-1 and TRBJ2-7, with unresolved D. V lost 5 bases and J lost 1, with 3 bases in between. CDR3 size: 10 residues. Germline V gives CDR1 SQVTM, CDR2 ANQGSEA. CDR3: CSVLSYEQYF. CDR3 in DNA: TGCAGCGTTTTGTCCTACGAGCAGTACTTC.

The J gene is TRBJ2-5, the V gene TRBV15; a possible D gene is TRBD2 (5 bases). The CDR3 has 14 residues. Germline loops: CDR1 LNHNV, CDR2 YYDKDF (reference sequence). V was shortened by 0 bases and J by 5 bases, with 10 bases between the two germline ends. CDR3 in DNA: TGTGCCACCAGCAGAGAAGGGAGTGAGGAGACCCAGTACTTC. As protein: CATSREGSEETQYF.

The CDR3 DNA reads as TGTGCCAGCAGGGCGTACTCCAGGGGTTCTGGGGCCAACGTCCTGACTTTC. Translating it yields CASRAYSRGSGANVLTF. The chain combines TRBV2 with TRBJ2-6, with D tentatively TRBD1 (6 bases). Trimming removed 6 bases from V and 1 base from J, with 16 bases in between. Looked up from germline, CDR1 is SNHLY and CDR2 is FYNNEI. CDR3 size: 17 residues.

This CDR3 reads CACQWGLAGTDTQYF. For the CDR3, the DNA is TGTGCCTGCCAATGGGGACTAGCGGGCACAGATACGCAGTATTTT. The chain carries TRBV30 and TRBJ2-3; 11 positions agree with TRBD2. After removal of 6 bases from V and 1 base from J, the junction contained 6 bases not matched to a gene. The germline V gene has CDR1 GTSNPN and CDR2 SVGIG (reference sequence). The CDR3 is 15 amino acids.

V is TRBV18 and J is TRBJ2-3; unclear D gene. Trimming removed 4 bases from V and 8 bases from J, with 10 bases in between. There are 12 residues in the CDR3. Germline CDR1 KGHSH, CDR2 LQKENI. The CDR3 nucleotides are TGTGCCAGCTCACGCCCACAGAGTACGCAGTATTTT. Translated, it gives CASSRPQSTQYF.

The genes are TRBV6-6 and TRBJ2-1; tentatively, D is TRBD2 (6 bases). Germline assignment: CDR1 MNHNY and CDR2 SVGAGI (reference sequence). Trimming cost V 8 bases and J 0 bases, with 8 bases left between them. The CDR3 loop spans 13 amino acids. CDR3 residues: CASGRSSYNEQFF. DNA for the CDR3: TGTGCCAGCGGGAGGAGCTCCTACAATGAGCAGTTCTTC.

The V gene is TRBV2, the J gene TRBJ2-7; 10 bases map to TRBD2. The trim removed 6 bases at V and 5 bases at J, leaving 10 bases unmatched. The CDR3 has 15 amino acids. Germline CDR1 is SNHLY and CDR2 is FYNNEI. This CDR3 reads CASREREGRNDEQYF. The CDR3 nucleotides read TGTGCCAGCAGAGAGCGGGAGGGCCGAAATGACGAGCAGTACTTC.

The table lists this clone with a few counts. CDR3 amino acids: CASSTPGGGNTIYF. The CDR3 DNA sequence: TGTGCCAGCAGCACCCCAGGGGGCGGAAACACCATATATTTT. The V gene is TRBV7-8, the J gene TRBJ1-3, with 8 bases identical to TRBD1. The CDR3 has 14 residues. Germline lookup yields CDR1 SGHVS and CDR2 FQNEAQ. The J segment lost 4 bases and the V segment lost 5 bases, leaving 4 bases of the junction unmatched.

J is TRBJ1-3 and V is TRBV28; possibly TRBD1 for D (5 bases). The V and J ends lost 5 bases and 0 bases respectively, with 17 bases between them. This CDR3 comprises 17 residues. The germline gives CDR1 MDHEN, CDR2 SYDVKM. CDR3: CASSGGEPLYSGNTIYF. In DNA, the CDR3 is TGTGCCAGCAGTGGGGGAGAACCACTCTACTCTGGAAACACCATATATTTT.

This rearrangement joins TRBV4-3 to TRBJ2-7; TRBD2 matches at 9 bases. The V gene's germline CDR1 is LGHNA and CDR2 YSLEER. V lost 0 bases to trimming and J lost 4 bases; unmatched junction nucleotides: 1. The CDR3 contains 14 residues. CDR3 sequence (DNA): TGCGCCAGCAGCCAAGAAGGACTAGCGTACGAGCAGTACTTC. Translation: CASSQEGLAYEQYF.